This paragraph reports one T cell receptor (beta chain). This clone's antigen is unknown. No per-base quality is available; no much larger clone lies one base away. In light of the paper, this sample's time point label describes: about 28 days (+/-7) after the second vaccine dose. Because spike-specific TCR depth and breadth did not differ between the two schedules, AZD1222 recipients who got a second dose at roughly 4 weeks were pooled with those who got a second dose at roughly 12 weeks. Samples from vaccinated people were obtained from the UK trials COV001 and COV002, which included a single-blind randomized controlled phase 2/3 trial of AZD1222 (ChAdOx1 nCoV-19) in healthy adults. Trial participant PBMC samples were collected at day 0 and day 28 after the second dose for TCRbeta chain sequencing. This sample stems from a study of T cell responses to AZD1222 COVID-19 vaccine (dated by TCRdb to about 2021). Some background on the complete study: A total of approximately 240 trial participants underwent TCR sequencing, of whom some 210 received two doses of AZD1222 and about 25 received two doses of the MenACWY control vaccine. Trial participants were enrolled by age into subgroups of 18-55, 56-69 and 70-plus years, and around 150, 29 and 61 TCR-sequenced participants, respectively, were included in these subgroups.

What the work shows at the level of the full study, not this receptor alone: Conclusions about previously exposed vaccinees are limited, since just five or six AZD1222 recipients were seropositive for SARS-CoV-2 at baseline. The whole spike protein was spanned by vaccine-associated CD4 TCRs, and dominant responses were seen in regions 160-218 and 743-854. Spike-specific TCR breadth and depth rose significantly after two AZD1222 doses compared with day 0 and with MenACWY recipients. Reportedly, close to half of the unique spike-specific TCRs recognized epitopes lying outside the regions that are mutated in the B.1.351 and B.1.1.7 variants. Participants were mostly white British, with more females than males. The authors suggested clonal diversity may have been underestimated. Because no samples from the day 14 peak response were available, repertoires could be characterized only after the peak T cell response. The 56-69-year group was small, and its depth increase did not reach significance, likely because of low power.

The CDR3 regions of human TCRbeta chains were analyzed by immunosequencing. On the study's bioinformatics: Repertoire TCRs were matched against a reference library of SARS-CoV-2-specific TCRs generated with the MIRA antigen-specificity platform. Breadth was defined as the fraction of unique TCRs that were SARS-CoV-2-associated, and depth was defined as the fraction of total T cells that were SARS-CoV-2-associated. Using the MIRA data, every spike-specific TCR was mapped to the spike region that the TCR reacted to and assigned to either a CD4 or a CD8 class. Log10-transformed breadth and depth values were compared by one-way ANOVA with Sidak's multiple comparisons tests. TCRdb holds this immuneACCESS table with in-frame rearrangements only. Some clones are missing; in checked studies, unresolved V genes explain under half, and the rest has no known cause. D and trimming come from the DNA, and the V and J calls and clone size come from that table. For this sample the table gives about 150,000 clones, of which roughly 90% were detected only once. The ten largest clones capture approximately 1.5% of the sample.

The sequencing here drew on peripheral blood, taken 28 days after the second AZD1222 dose. This receptor was taken from an adult who received the AZD1222 COVID-19 vaccine.

The CDR3 here reads CAWSDGRSNEAFF. The bases read TGTGCCTGGAGTGACGGCAGGTCGAATGAAGCTTTCTTT. This chain is built from TRBV30 and TRBJ1-1; the D segment cannot be called with confidence. V drops 1 base and J drops 7 bases, leaving 13 bases in between. The CDR3 runs 13 residues from the cysteine to the phenylalanine. Just CDR3 DNA is preserved here, 39 bases in frame from base 1. CDR1 and CDR2 are drawn from the germline V gene (reference sequence): GTSNPN, SVGIG.